Listed below are T cell receptor beta chains from one sample, sequenced in a study of CD8 T cells in Susac syndrome. Each CDR3 protein gets one entry after TCRdb re-called the immunoSEQ multiplex PCR reads with MiXCR. The data contain 70,000 or so distinct CDR3 sequences, roughly 95% of them seen just once; the ten biggest clones take up under 0.5%. The sample taken for sequencing was CD8+ T cells from PBMCs. These receptor sequences come from a human donor with multiple sclerosis. Each CDR3 is given with its conserved first and last residue. D genes are given only for firm matches. Not all rows give a size; the values are once, few, many and, for expanded clones, a class.

CDR3 length: 11
D gene: TRBD1
clone size: .
J gene: TRBJ1-2
V gene: TRBV18
CDR3 protein: CASLGQLGYTF
CDR3 DNA: TGTGCCAGCTTGGGACAGCTTGGCTACACCTTC

CDR3 length: 16
D gene: TRBD1
clone size: .
J gene: TRBJ2-2
V gene: TRBV6-2/TRBV6-3
CDR3 protein: CASSYQRQGNTGELFF
CDR3 DNA: TGTGCCAGCAGTTACCAACGACAGGGAAACACCGGGGAGCTGTTTTTT

CDR3 length: 17
D gene: .
clone size: .
J gene: TRBJ2-7
V gene: TRBV27
CDR3 protein: CASSSSPIQGFSYEQYF
CDR3 DNA: TGTGCCAGCAGTTCGTCACCAATACAGGGTTTCTCCTACGAGCAGTACTTC

CDR3 length: 11
D gene: TRBD2
clone size: .
J gene: TRBJ2-1
V gene: TRBV30
CDR3 protein: CAWRTGGEQFF
CDR3 DNA: TGTGCCTGGAGGACGGGGGGGGAGCAGTTCTTC

CDR3 length: 16
D gene: .
clone size: .
J gene: TRBJ2-2
V gene: TRBV3-1
CDR3 protein: CASSQVGGGGTGELFF
CDR3 DNA: TGTGCCAGCAGCCAAGTGGGAGGGGGAGGCACCGGGGAGCTGTTTTTT

CDR3 length: 15
D gene: TRBD2
clone size: .
J gene: TRBJ2-5
V gene: TRBV30
CDR3 protein: CAWGTGTSGQETQYF
CDR3 DNA: TGTGCCTGGGGAACAGGGACTAGCGGACAAGAGACCCAGTACTTC

CDR3 length: 16
D gene: TRBD1
clone size: .
J gene: TRBJ1-2
V gene: TRBV6-5
CDR3 protein: CASSYGTRGLNYGYTF
CDR3 DNA: TGTGCCAGCAGTTATGGGACCAGGGGGCTCAACTATGGCTACACCTTC

CDR3 length: 14
D gene: TRBD1
clone size: .
J gene: TRBJ2-2
V gene: TRBV27
CDR3 protein: CATTGTGLTGELFF
CDR3 DNA: TGTGCCACCACCGGGACAGGCCTGACCGGGGAGCTGTTTTTT

CDR3 length: 13
D gene: TRBD1
clone size: .
J gene: TRBJ2-7
V gene: TRBV27
CDR3 protein: CASIQQGTYEQYF
CDR3 DNA: TGTGCCAGTATACAACAGGGGACCTACGAGCAGTACTTC

CDR3 length: 14
D gene: .
clone size: few
J gene: TRBJ1-5
V gene: TRBV12-3/TRBV12-4
CDR3 protein: CASSRRGGNQPQHF
CDR3 DNA: TGTGCCAGCAGCCGCCGGGGGGGCAATCAGCCCCAGCATTTT

CDR3 length: 14
D gene: TRBD1
clone size: .
J gene: TRBJ2-2
V gene: TRBV7-9
CDR3 protein: CASSLNRGTGELFF
CDR3 DNA: TGTGCCAGCAGCTTGAACAGGGGAACCGGGGAGCTGTTTTTT

CDR3 length: 16
D gene: TRBD1
clone size: once
J gene: TRBJ1-2
V gene: TRBV28
CDR3 protein: CASSSADRDPNYGYTF
CDR3 DNA: TGTGCCAGCAGTTCGGCGGACAGGGACCCTAACTATGGCTACACCTTC

CDR3 length: 15
D gene: .
clone size: .
J gene: TRBJ2-7
V gene: TRBV20-1
CDR3 protein: CSASQMTRTPYEQYF
CDR3 DNA: TGCAGTGCTAGCCAGATGACTAGAACCCCCTACGAGCAGTACTTC

CDR3 length: 15
D gene: .
clone size: .
J gene: TRBJ1-4
V gene: TRBV7-2
CDR3 protein: CASSRPQGENEKLFF
CDR3 DNA: TGTGCCAGCAGCCGCCCCCAAGGGGAGAATGAAAAACTGTTTTTT

CDR3 length: 13
D gene: .
clone size: .
J gene: TRBJ1-4
V gene: TRBV7-9
CDR3 protein: CASRVPANEKLFF
CDR3 DNA: TGTGCCAGCAGAGTCCCGGCGAATGAAAAACTGTTTTTT

CDR3 length: 13
D gene: TRBD2
clone size: .
J gene: TRBJ2-7
V gene: TRBV7-2
CDR3 protein: CASSQREGYEQYF
CDR3 DNA: TGTGCCAGCAGCCAGCGGGAAGGCTACGAGCAGTACTTC

CDR3 length: 15
D gene: TRBD1
clone size: .
J gene: TRBJ2-2
V gene: TRBV6-5
CDR3 protein: CASSYEGARVGELFF
CDR3 DNA: TGTGCCAGCAGTTACGAGGGGGCGCGAGTCGGGGAGCTGTTTTTT

CDR3 length: 16
D gene: TRBD2
clone size: .
J gene: TRBJ2-1
V gene: TRBV29-1
CDR3 protein: CSVVQTGLADYNEQFF
CDR3 DNA: TGCAGCGTTGTCCAGACAGGACTAGCGGATTACAATGAGCAGTTCTTC

CDR3 length: 15
D gene: TRBD1
clone size: .
J gene: TRBJ2-7
V gene: TRBV5-1
CDR3 protein: CASSLLGQSSYEQYF
CDR3 DNA: TGCGCCAGCAGCTTGTTGGGACAGAGCTCCTACGAGCAGTACTTC

CDR3 length: 14
D gene: .
clone size: .
J gene: TRBJ2-7
V gene: TRBV11-2
CDR3 protein: CASSLEYRVGEQYF
CDR3 DNA: TGTGCCAGCAGCTTAGAGTACAGGGTGGGGGAGCAGTACTTC

CDR3 length: 16
D gene: TRBD1
clone size: .
J gene: TRBJ2-2
V gene: TRBV5-6
CDR3 protein: CASSRFRDRVPGELFF
CDR3 DNA: TGTGCCAGCAGCCGATTCCGGGACAGGGTCCCCGGGGAGCTGTTTTTT

CDR3 length: 20
D gene: TRBD2
clone size: .
J gene: TRBJ2-4
V gene: TRBV4-1
CDR3 protein: CASSGGGAGGPLAAKNIQYF
CDR3 DNA: TGCGCCAGCAGCGGGGGCGGGGCGGGGGGACCTCTCGCGGCCAAAAACATTCAGTACTTC

CDR3 length: 13
D gene: .
clone size: .
J gene: TRBJ1-1
V gene: TRBV27
CDR3 protein: CASSSLKGTEAFF
CDR3 DNA: TGTGCCAGCAGTTCCCTCAAAGGGACTGAAGCTTTCTTT

CDR3 length: 15
D gene: TRBD1
clone size: once
J gene: TRBJ2-1
V gene: TRBV19
CDR3 protein: CASSIAGGDGDEQFF
CDR3 DNA: TGTGCCAGTAGTATAGCAGGGGGAGATGGCGATGAGCAGTTCTTC

CDR3 length: 14
D gene: .
clone size: .
J gene: TRBJ2-3
V gene: TRBV12-3/TRBV12-4
CDR3 protein: CASSPHPGTDTQYF
CDR3 DNA: TGTGCCAGCAGCCCTCATCCGGGGACAGATACGCAGTATTTT

CDR3 length: 15
D gene: TRBD1
clone size: .
J gene: TRBJ2-5
V gene: TRBV30
CDR3 protein: CAWSDGTGGQETQYF
CDR3 DNA: TGTGCCTGGAGTGATGGGACAGGGGGCCAAGAGACCCAGTACTTC

CDR3 length: 13
D gene: .
clone size: .
J gene: TRBJ1-5
V gene: TRBV6-2/TRBV6-3
CDR3 protein: CASSYYHGQPQHF
CDR3 DNA: TGTGCCAGCAGCTACTACCACGGCCAGCCCCAGCATTTT

CDR3 length: 14
D gene: TRBD1
clone size: once
J gene: TRBJ1-1
V gene: TRBV7-8
CDR3 protein: CASTHYRGRTEAFF
CDR3 DNA: TGTGCCAGCACCCATTACAGGGGGCGCACTGAAGCTTTCTTT

CDR3 length: 15
D gene: TRBD2
clone size: once
J gene: TRBJ2-1
V gene: TRBV5-1
CDR3 protein: CASSLGTSGNNEQFF
CDR3 DNA: TGCGCCAGCAGCTTGGGGACTAGCGGGAACAATGAGCAGTTCTTC

CDR3 length: 16
D gene: .
clone size: .
J gene: TRBJ1-2
V gene: TRBV4-1
CDR3 protein: CASSLSRGASHYGYTF
CDR3 DNA: TGCGCCAGCAGCCTTAGTCGGGGGGCGAGCCACTATGGCTACACCTTC

CDR3 length: 14
D gene: TRBD2
clone size: .
J gene: TRBJ2-1
V gene: TRBV29-1
CDR3 protein: CSAAGSGSVNEQFF
CDR3 DNA: TGCAGCGCCGCGGGGAGCGGGAGTGTGAATGAGCAGTTCTTC

CDR3 length: 16
D gene: .
clone size: .
J gene: TRBJ2-2
V gene: TRBV5-1
CDR3 protein: CASSGGLSRNTGELFF
CDR3 DNA: TGCGCCAGCAGCGGGGGACTTTCACGGAACACCGGGGAGCTGTTTTTT

CDR3 length: 16
D gene: TRBD2
clone size: .
J gene: TRBJ2-2
V gene: TRBV15
CDR3 protein: CATSRGNRRETGELFF
CDR3 DNA: TGTGCCACCAGCAGGGGTAACAGGCGGGAGACCGGGGAGCTGTTTTTT

CDR3 length: 15
D gene: TRBD1
clone size: .
J gene: TRBJ1-2
V gene: TRBV4-2
CDR3 protein: CASSPGQGQDYGYTF
CDR3 DNA: TGTGCCAGCAGCCCGGGACAGGGACAGGACTATGGCTACACCTTC

CDR3 length: 14
D gene: .
clone size: .
J gene: TRBJ2-1
V gene: TRBV29-1
CDR3 protein: CSVEDLRNDDEQFF
CDR3 DNA: TGCAGCGTTGAAGACCTGCGAAATGACGATGAGCAGTTCTTC

CDR3 length: 12
D gene: .
clone size: .
J gene: TRBJ1-6
V gene: TRBV7-9
CDR3 protein: CASSLANSPLHF
CDR3 DNA: TGTGCCAGCAGCTTAGCCAATTCACCCCTCCACTTT

CDR3 length: 16
D gene: TRBD2
clone size: .
J gene: TRBJ2-2
V gene: TRBV5-1
CDR3 protein: CASSLEGSGRAGELFF
CDR3 DNA: TGCGCCAGCAGCTTGGAGGGTAGCGGGAGAGCCGGGGAGCTGTTTTTT

CDR3 length: 12
D gene: .
clone size: .
J gene: TRBJ1-1
V gene: TRBV13
CDR3 protein: CASSLRGPEAFF
CDR3 DNA: TGTGCCAGCAGCTTGAGAGGGCCTGAAGCTTTCTTT

CDR3 length: 14
D gene: .
clone size: once
J gene: TRBJ1-1
V gene: TRBV27
CDR3 protein: CASSSGQLNTEAFF
CDR3 DNA: TGTGCCAGCAGTTCGGGACAACTGAACACTGAAGCTTTCTTT

CDR3 length: 12
D gene: .
clone size: .
J gene: TRBJ2-1
V gene: TRBV9
CDR3 protein: CASSVTYNEQFF
CDR3 DNA: TGTGCCAGCAGCGTAACCTACAATGAGCAGTTCTTC

CDR3 length: 16
D gene: .
clone size: once
J gene: TRBJ1-1
V gene: TRBV9
CDR3 protein: CASSVGGQGRYPEAFF
CDR3 DNA: TGTGCCAGCAGCGTAGGTGGGCAGGGCAGGTATCCTGAAGCTTTCTTT

CDR3 length: 15
D gene: .
clone size: .
J gene: TRBJ1-6
V gene: TRBV9
CDR3 protein: CASSDTGINNSPLHF
CDR3 DNA: TGTGCCAGCAGCGACACAGGTATCAATAATTCACCCCTCCACTTT

CDR3 length: 19
D gene: TRBD2
clone size: .
J gene: TRBJ2-1
V gene: TRBV7-9
CDR3 protein: CASSPRRTSGISSYNEQFF
CDR3 DNA: TGTGCCAGCAGCCCTAGGAGGACTAGCGGTATAAGCTCCTACAATGAGCAGTTCTTC

CDR3 length: 15
D gene: .
clone size: once
J gene: TRBJ2-5
V gene: TRBV10-1
CDR3 protein: CASSESAGDQETQYF
CDR3 DNA: TGCGCCAGCAGTGAGTCGGCCGGGGACCAAGAGACCCAGTACTTC

CDR3 length: 16
D gene: TRBD2
clone size: .
J gene: TRBJ2-7
V gene: TRBV7-9
CDR3 protein: CASSPSLSGRGYEQYF
CDR3 DNA: TGTGCCAGCAGCCCCAGTCTTAGCGGGAGAGGCTACGAGCAGTACTTC

CDR3 length: 15
D gene: .
clone size: .
J gene: TRBJ2-3
V gene: TRBV27
CDR3 protein: CASSFGTPSTDTQYF
CDR3 DNA: TGTGCCAGCAGTTTTGGCACCCCAAGCACAGATACGCAGTATTTT

CDR3 length: 16
D gene: TRBD1
clone size: .
J gene: TRBJ2-7
V gene: TRBV6-5
CDR3 protein: CASSYPGRQGNYEQYF
CDR3 DNA: TGTGCCAGCAGTTACCCAGGTAGACAGGGGAACTACGAGCAGTACTTC

CDR3 length: 15
D gene: TRBD1
clone size: .
J gene: TRBJ1-2
V gene: TRBV10-3
CDR3 protein: CAISDWDRAYYGYTF
CDR3 DNA: TGTGCCATCAGTGACTGGGACAGGGCTTACTATGGCTACACCTTC

CDR3 length: 17
D gene: .
clone size: .
J gene: TRBJ2-2
V gene: TRBV29-1
CDR3 protein: CSVEDASGGVNTGELFF
CDR3 DNA: TGCAGCGTTGAAGATGCGTCGGGGGGCGTAAACACCGGGGAGCTGTTTTTT

CDR3 length: 13
D gene: TRBD1
clone size: once
J gene: TRBJ1-1
V gene: TRBV7-9
CDR3 protein: CASNRGPNTEAFF
CDR3 DNA: TGTGCCAGTAACAGGGGACCGAACACTGAAGCTTTCTTT